This T cell receptor beta chain was recovered during a study of blood T cell repertoires in COVID-19. Study in general: The origin of the acute and convalescent COVID-19 samples was the United States, Italy and Spain. The analysed material was cDNA or gDNA that came from T cells, B-cell-depleted T cells, or PBMCs.

This CDR3 contains 11 residues. The J segment lost 12 bases and the V segment lost 5 bases, leaving 3 bases of the junction unmatched. Under the authors' procedure: Estimation of nucleated cell counts relied on the amplification of reference gene primers. Libraries were prepared by immunoSEQ multiplex PCR; TCRdb keeps only in-frame clonotypes and omits some of them. D and trimming come from the DNA, and the V and J calls and clone size come from that table. The table records roughly 88,000 clones, 85% to 95% of them present only once. The sequence was obtained from a woman in her fifties or sixties in a cohort sampled during active COVID-19. Sequencing was done on a sample of peripheral blood. This chain connects TRBV12-3 or TRBV12-4 to TRBJ1-5; 8 positions match TRBD1. The chain's CDR3 is CASSDRGLQHF. The CDR3 nucleotides read TGTGCCAGCAGTGACAGGGGACTCCAGCATTTT.